This paragraph covers one T cell receptor (beta chain) sequence. This clone was counted a few times. Its specific antigen is unknown. Base qualities are not recorded, but no much larger clone differs from it by a single base. Based on the germline V gene, the CDR1 and CDR2 sequences are SGHTA and FQGNSA. CDR3 length: 14 amino acids, cysteine to phenylalanine. The kept DNA is CDR3 alone, 42 bases in frame from the first base. Deletion took 2 bases off V and 1 base off J, with a span of 8 bases between the germline ends. The data are from a study of cytomegalovirus exposure and HLA in healthy donors (dated by TCRdb to 2016 to 2017). Study-wide context: In an earlier analysis of under 600 of the donors, 276 Gb of sequence data and 100 million or so unique TCR beta sequences from about 190 million T cells were reported. The study used immunosequencing to profile the T cell repertoires of several hundred subjects and linked those repertoires to cytomegalovirus serostatus. Approximately 300 gigabases of sequencing data and around 88 million unique TCR sequences made up an early release that covered around 640 HLA-typed donors. High-throughput TCR immunosequencing, statistical association of individual TCRs with disease status, and machine learning were combined to predict cytomegalovirus infection status. The later analysis used no new phenotypic data to find candidate immune exposures, relying instead on TCR beta sequences and their occurrence across donors. Besides the first cohort of approximately 670 subjects, a separate validation cohort made up of 120 or so different subjects was used. All discovery cohort repertoires had been generated using a single sequencing platform. In a later genetic analysis, genome-wide SNP genotypes for about 65% of the roughly 700 donors were used, and that subset was treated as a discovery cohort. To study patterns of TCR occurrence, a later analysis re-analyzed previously published TCR beta repertoires from more than 550 donors and added high-resolution HLA genotyping. The number of typed donors differed by locus: roughly 629-640 for A, B, C, DRB1 and DQB1; 500 to 550 for DQA1; 606 for DPA1; and approximately 450 for DPB1. HLA typing included class I and class II loci at four-digit resolution. An earlier analysis of several hundred of the donors applied high-throughput TCR beta sequencing to assess whether each TCR beta V gene segment acted as functional or pseudogenic. On average, around 240,000 unique TCR beta nucleotide sequences were sequenced per donor among some 430 genotyped donors of the cohort, with 15% to 20% of those sequences being non-productive. The study aimed to test whether cataloging public T cell receptors could reveal signatures of past pathogen exposure. A handful of DR-DQ haplotypes were treated as single units for association and clustering because of strong linkage in the cohort. Donor age, sex, ethnicity and CMV serostatus were compiled together with the repertoire data. Of the roughly 410 genotyped donors, 81% were placed in the genetic ancestry cluster associated with self-reported Caucasian donors. Results the study describes overall, beyond this receptor: The authors suggested that the approach could potentially be generalized to other disease states and immunological phenotypes. A cluster of highly shared sequence variants was judged likely to represent a technical artifact of the sequencing pipeline. In the study, around 150 TCR beta chains were listed as associated with cytomegalovirus. At a false discovery rate of 0.05, a later analysis linked around 15,000 TCR beta sequences to specific HLA alleles. Because HLA typing was unavailable for some donors at each locus, only the typed subset was used in association tests. The classifier was reported to diagnose cytomegalovirus status with high specificity and sensitivity in both the original and validation cohorts. Linkage disequilibrium might explain the correlated functional status among segregating V segments, but an unknown experimental factor could not be ruled out. In a later analysis, HLA-associated TCR beta chains were found to be more clonally expanded and to have lower generation probabilities than equally common non-associated chains. This cohort had only TCR beta chains sequenced, and the lack of alpha or paired-chain data limited which features could be detected. According to a later analysis, TCR association rates differed among HLA loci, with DRB1 alleles showing the most associated TCRs and HLA-C alleles showing the fewest. Some IMGT-functional V segments, including TRBV6-2 and TRBV6-3, could not be distinguished by the 87-base-pair reads and were therefore excluded. Assigning TCR associations to individual alleles was difficult when HLA alleles, especially DR and DQ, strongly co-occurred. In vitro tests confirmed that a few of the cytomegalovirus-associated TCR beta chains recognize cytomegalovirus antigens. For the cohort, immune exposure information was limited to CMV serostatus. While some public TCRs were present in many individuals, most TCR sequences turned up only very rarely across donors. Because counts were too low, around 18 rarely observed V segments, including chromosome 9 orphons, were left out of the earlier analysis of approximately 580 of the donors. In a later genetic analysis, a missense DCLRE1C variant was associated with V-gene and J-gene trimming of TCR beta chains, and the association was replicated in an independent cohort. An earlier analysis of approximately 500 of the donors showed that most TCR beta V segments appeared in productive rearrangements either about 87% or about 30% of the time, which broadly matched IMGT annotations. According to a later analysis, parvovirus B19, influenza, CMV and Epstein-Barr virus appeared linked to several top co-occurrence clusters. A later genetic analysis reported fewer N-insertions in productive TCRs among donors in an Asian-associated ancestry cluster than the approximately 700-donor mean. Most CMV-associated TCR beta chains appeared to be HLA-restricted in a later analysis, and the HLA associations seemed to be driven largely by CMV exposure. A further reported finding was that TCR beta sequences accurately predicted the HLA-A and HLA-B alleles for most subjects in the first cohort. Roughly uniform sequencing depth across donors was assumed in presence/absence analyses, although this assumption may not hold.

In total, roughly 670 healthy bone marrow donors made up the cohort. At the time of sampling, all cohort members were nominally healthy, though unrecorded immune exposures were likely present. The donor tested CMV seropositive and was one of the 289 seropositive cohort members. Every donor gave a peripheral blood sample, and the peripheral blood mononuclear cells from that sample were used for TCR beta sequencing. Genomic DNA was extracted from the blood cell samples with the Qiagen DNeasy Blood Extraction Kit. Preparation of the library involved the immunoSEQ multiplex PCR assay. The multiplex PCR relied on a mix of 60 forward primers for TCR Vbeta segments and 13 reverse primers for TCR Jbeta segments. Amplification of the CDR3 region of rearranged TCR beta genes was performed with a multiplex PCR assay on genomic DNA. Amplified TCR beta libraries were sequenced as 87-base-pair reads on the Illumina HiSeq System. Concerning the study's data processing: A later analysis tallied around 87 million unique TCR beta chains across the 666 repertoires, and about 10 million of those chains were shared by two or more donors. A nearest-neighbor algorithm error-corrected the raw reads and collapsed the reads into unique sequences, merging closely related sequences to remove PCR and sequencing errors. CDR3 sequences were aligned to IMGT reference sequences to assign V, D and J gene segments. For a sequence to be retained, at least a six-nucleotide match to both a V gene segment and a J gene segment was required. A rearrangement counted as productive if the CDR3 had no stop codons and remained in frame with V and J, and every other rearrangement counted as non-productive. CDR3 was defined according to IMGT convention as the region running from the second conserved V-encoded cysteine to the conserved J-encoded phenylalanine. The earlier analysis of about 590 of the donors excluded sequences that lacked an unambiguous match to a single V gene segment. An earlier analysis of roughly 590 of the donors called V segments functional above 56.7% productive rearrangements and segregating when the between-donor standard deviation exceeded 5%. A statistical classification framework was built for diagnosing cytomegalovirus status from the catalog of TCR beta chain sequences. V and J gene assignment, in a later analysis, came from comparing TCR nucleotide sequences with IMGT/GENE-DB human TR gene sequences. The TCRdist pipeline was used in a later analysis to assign CDR3 sequences and most-parsimonious VDJ recombination scenarios. A later analysis defined each TCR beta chain by its CDR3 amino acid sequence plus V-gene family, and excluded reads lacking a unique V-gene family. In a later analysis, 550 to 650 highly shared, low-generation-probability nucleotide sequences were removed to address suspected cross-contamination and a sequencing artifact. For each public chain, a later analysis derived a clonal expansion index from normalized ranks of inferred template counts within each repertoire. In a later analysis, generation probabilities were computed with a VDJ recombination model fitted to out-of-frame rearrangements, and the resulting probabilities were checked against IGoR. Hypergeometric tests were used in a later analysis to score TCR-TCR, TCR-HLA and TCR-CMV co-occurrence, with a repertoire-size bias correction applied to the TCR pairs. False discovery rates were estimated in a later analysis by permuting HLA or CMV assignments 20 times. A later analysis grouped co-occurring TCRs with DBSCAN, adding TCRdist sequence similarity when clustering within HLA-allele-positive subsets. For co-occurrence clustering, repertoires with fewer than 30,000 or more than 120,000 public chains were excluded, along with 5 or 6 repertoires with anomalous nucleotide sharing. Imported from immuneACCESS, the table was reduced by TCRdb to in-frame sequences with V and J called. These copies leave out some clones; in studies compared against another copy, an unresolved V gene accounts for under half, and the cause of the remainder is not known. V and J calls and clone size are given by that table; D and trimming were obtained from the DNA. Counted in this sample were approximately 280,000 clones; around 86% of them appeared once. Together, the top ten hold 3.5% to 4.5% of the sample.

Recombination connected TRBV7-2 to TRBJ2-5; no confident D gene assignment can be made. Sample: PBMCs. This TCR was recovered from a man aged 35 to 55 in good health and CMV-seropositive. This receptor carries the CDR3 CASSLSNLQETQYF. The DNA sequence is as follows: TGTGCCAGCAGCTTAAGCAACCTCCAAGAGACCCAGTACTTC.